Shown below are 22 T cell receptor beta chains from a single sample sequenced in a study of blood T cell repertoires in COVID-19. Data came from immunoSEQ multiplex PCR; TCRdb stores just in-frame clones and leaves some out. Of roughly 200,000 clones listed, approximately 92% were seen once; the top ten hold approximately 0.5%. The sample comprised peripheral blood. Source of these receptors: a man aged 50-60 years with acute or convalescent COVID-19.

The V and J genes are TRBV11-2 and TRBJ2-6; D gene ambiguous. This CDR3 is built from 16 residues. V lost 1 base to trimming and J lost 0 bases, with 7 bases between them. Germline V gene lookup returns CDR1 SGHAT and CDR2 FQNNGV. The DNA for the CDR3 is TGTGCCAGCAGCTTAGGTCCGGGCTCTGGGGCCAACGTCCTGACTTTC. Translating it yields CASSLGPGSGANVLTF. Complete variable domain (other parts from reference TRBV11-2 and TRBJ2-6): EAGVAQSPRYKIIEKRQSVAFWCNPISGHATLYWYQQILGQGPKLLIQFQNNGVVDDSQLPKDRFSAERLKGVDSTLKIQPAKLEDSAVYLCASSLGPGSGANVLTFGAGSRLTVL.

Comments on this clone: Compared with germline, one end of the junction differs, possibly owing to a read error. The gene calls are TRBV5-5 and TRBJ2-3; 8 nucleotides line up with TRBD2. This CDR3 has 16 amino acids. Germline CDR1 SGHKS, CDR2 YYEKEE (reference sequence). CDR3 sequence: CARSLGDGGAADTQYF. The DNA of the CDR3 is TGTGCCCGCAGCTTGGGGGACGGGGGGGCCGCAGATACGCAGTATTTT.

This sequence joins TRBV5-1 and TRBJ1-2, with unresolved D. Germline V gives CDR1 SGHRS, CDR2 YFSETQ. This CDR3 contains 13 residues. Trimming stripped 0 bases from V and 7 bases from J, with 10 bases between. For the CDR3, the DNA is TGCGCCAGCAGCTTGGCAGAGGCCTTTGGCTACACCTTC. This sequence encodes CASSLAEAFGYTF.

The chain combines TRBV7-9 with TRBJ2-3, with D perhaps matching TRBD2 (5 bases). Trimming took off 10 bases at V and 2 bases at J, with 13 bases between the two ends. This CDR3 has 13 amino acids. Per germline, CDR1 SEHNR and CDR2 FQNEAQ (reference sequence). CDR3 nucleotide sequence: TGTGCCACCGAGGGTGGGGACACAGATACGCAGTATTTT. Its translation is CATEGGDTDTQYF.

J is TRBJ2-5 and V is TRBV19, with D possibly TRBD1 on 6 matching bases. V shed 5 bases and J shed 14 bases, with 15 bases lying between them. The germline CDR1 and CDR2 sequences are LNHDA and SQIVND (reference sequence). The CDR3 totals 11 residues. The CDR3, as DNA: TGTGCCAGTAGTGGGGGACGGGACAAATACTTC. This codes for CASSGGRDKYF. The full variable domain, completed using reference TRBV19 and TRBJ2-5, is DGGITQSPKYLFRKEGQNVTLSCEQNLNHDAMYWYRQDPGQGLRLIYYSQIVNDFQKGDIAEGYSVSREKKESFPLTVTSAQKNPTAFYLCASSGGRDKYFGPGTRLLVL.

The CDR3 DNA reads TGTGCCTGGAGATCGAGGGAGACCCAGTACTTC. The encoded protein is CAWRSRETQYF. The J gene is TRBJ2-5, the V gene TRBV30; D gene uncertain. V was clipped by 3 bases and J by 5 bases, with 7 bases between them. CDR1 is GTSNPN and CDR2 is SVGIG in the germline V gene (reference sequence). The CDR3 is 11 amino acids.

The genes are TRBV9 and TRBJ1-4, with 10 bases aligning to TRBD1. Per the germline V gene, CDR1 is SGDLS and CDR2 is YYNGEE. The J segment lost 7 bases and the V segment lost 2 bases, leaving 2 bases of the junction unmatched. This CDR3 has 14 amino acids. CDR3: CASSVRDRGEKLFF. CDR3 nucleotides: TGTGCCAGCAGCGTCCGGGACAGGGGTGAAAAACTGTTTTTT.

The chain couples TRBV5-4 to TRBJ2-1; TRBD2 agrees at 7 bases. The CDR3 loop spans 15 amino acids. J lost 8 bases, V lost 4 bases, and 12 bases had no gene match. The germline gives CDR1 SGHNT, CDR2 YYREEE (reference sequence). Written as DNA, the CDR3 is TGTGCCAGCAGCATACCCGGGTTAGCGGGTGATGAGCAGTTCTTC. It codes for CASSIPGLAGDEQFF.

V usage is TRBV24-1 and J usage is TRBJ1-5; D uncertain. CDR3 length equals 17 residues. Trimming pared 3 bases from V and 2 bases from J, leaving 16 bases between. Germline values: CDR1 KGHDR, CDR2 SFDVKD. This chain's CDR3 is CATSDPATGVGNQPQHF. CDR3 nucleotides: TGTGCCACCAGTGATCCTGCCACGGGTGTCGGCAATCAGCCCCAGCATTTT.

In nucleotides, the CDR3 is TGTGCCAGCAGCCAACCCGTGGGGGGTGGAAAACTGTTTTTT. This encodes CASSQPVGGGKLFF. The gene calls are TRBV4-2 and TRBJ1-4; perhaps TRBD1 as D (5 bases). Germline values: CDR1 LGHNA, CDR2 YNFKEQ. With 2 bases removed from V and 10 bases from J, the gap between germline ends came to 14 bases. This CDR3 region has 14 residues.

This rearrangement joins TRBV10-3 to TRBJ1-2; possibly TRBD1 for D (5 bases). Germline CDR1 and CDR2: ENHRY and SYGVKD. The CDR3 loop spans 13 amino acids. The CDR3 loop reads CARKRQGGYGYTF. The CDR3 DNA reads TGTGCGCGGAAGCGGCAGGGAGGCTATGGCTACACCTTC.

This clone showed up just once. The chain joins TRBV29-1 to TRBJ1-1, with 8 bases aligning to TRBD1. Looked up from germline, CDR1 is SQVTM and CDR2 is ANQGSEA. This CDR3 region has 12 residues. With V trimmed by 8 bases and J by 4 bases, 6 bases remained unmatched. The CDR3 DNA reads as TGCAGCACCCGACAGGGGTCCACTGAAGCTTTCTTT. Amino acids: CSTRQGSTEAFF. Complete variable domain (other parts from reference TRBV29-1 and TRBJ1-1): SAVISQKPSRDICQRGTSLTIQCQVDSQVTMMFWYRQQPGQSLTLIATANQGSEATYESGFVIDKFPISRPNLTFSTLTVSNMSPEDSSIYLCSTRQGSTEAFFGQGTRLTVV.

This clone was counted between two and nine times. The chain is built from TRBV28 and TRBJ1-4; no clear D. Germline CDR1 reads MDHEN; CDR2 reads SYDVKM. The CDR3 consists of 16 residues. V was trimmed by 3 bases and J by 0 bases, leaving 11 bases between them. CDR3 region: CASSFSAGATNEKLFF. CDR3 DNA sequence: TGTGCCAGCAGTTTTTCCGCGGGTGCAACTAATGAAAAACTGTTTTTT.

This sequence joins TRBV6-6 and TRBJ1-5, with D unclear. The CDR3 spans 13 residues. V was trimmed by 5 bases and J by 1 base, leaving 6 bases between them. Germline loops: CDR1 MNHNY, CDR2 SVGAGI (reference sequence). The CDR3, as DNA: TGTGCCAGCAGTCGGCAGAGCAATCAGCCCCAGCATTTT. Its protein product is CASSRQSNQPQHF.

The chain uses TRBV3-1 (or the pseudogene TRBV3-2) and TRBJ1-4, with D tentatively TRBD1 (5 bases). In germline, CDR1 is LGHDT, CDR2 YNNKEL (reference sequence). The CDR3 loop spans 21 amino acids. Trimming pared 4 bases from V and 5 bases from J, leaving 32 bases between. CDR3 sequence (DNA): TGTGCCAGCAGCCGCGGACAAGTCGAACGCTCGGGGGTGGGACCAAATGAAAAACTGTTTTTT. This sequence encodes CASSRGQVERSGVGPNEKLFF.

This clone appeared a single time. The chain carries TRBV29-1 and TRBJ1-5; D remains ambiguous. The germline V gene has CDR1 SQVTM and CDR2 ANQGSEA. This CDR3 is built from 13 residues. V dropped 5 bases and J dropped 3 bases, with 11 bases sitting between them. The CDR3 DNA reads TGCAGCGTTCTCCCAGAATACAATCAGCCCCAGCATTTT. Its translation is CSVLPEYNQPQHF.

V usage is TRBV6-6 and J usage is TRBJ2-4; D gene uncertain. The CDR3 sequence is 14 residues long. Between the trimmed V and J ends, which lost 5 bases and 1 base, there was a span of 9 bases. Per germline, CDR1 MNHNY and CDR2 SVGAGI (reference sequence). In DNA form, the CDR3 reads TGTGCCAGCAGTAGTCTGGAGGCCAAAAACATTCAGTACTTC. This sequence encodes CASSSLEAKNIQYF.

This chain links TRBV21-1 with TRBJ2-6; TRBD2 reflects the table's D call only, with no check against the DNA. TRBV21-1 is labeled a pseudogene. The length of the CDR3 is 16 residues. The CDR3 loop reads CASSKWGGSGANVLTF. CDR3 nucleotides: TGTGCCAGCAGCAAGTGGGGGGGATCTGGGGCCAACGTCCTGACTTTC.

The chain combines TRBV7-9 with TRBJ2-1; 11 bases align to TRBD2. Germline V gives CDR1 SEHNR, CDR2 FQNEAQ (reference sequence). With 1 base clipped from V and 9 bases from J, the junction kept 8 bases outside the gene matches. CDR3 length equals 16 residues. In DNA form, the CDR3 reads TGTGCCAGCAGCTTAGGGGTAGCGGGGGGGCGAGGTGAGCAGTTCTTC. Amino acid sequence: CASSLGVAGGRGEQFF.

This sequence joins TRBV11-2 and TRBJ1-1; the D gene is possibly TRBD1 (5 bases). Germline CDR1 is SGHAT and CDR2 is FQNNGV. V was clipped by 5 bases and J by 7 bases, with 11 bases between them. CDR3 size: 12 residues. The CDR3 spells CASSHRRGEAFF. For the CDR3, the DNA is TGTGCCAGCAGCCACAGGCGGGGTGAAGCTTTCTTT.

This sequence joins TRBV28 and TRBJ2-3, with 11 bases lining up with TRBD2. CDR3 length equals 17 residues. Germline CDR1 reads MDHEN; CDR2 reads SYDVKM. The V and J ends lost 3 bases and 4 bases, in that order; junction bases with no gene match: 9. Here the CDR3 DNA reads TGTGCCAGCAGTTTGATTAGCGGGGGGGCTTTTTCAGATACGCAGTATTTT. It specifies CASSLISGGAFSDTQYF. The whole variable domain, remainder taken from reference TRBV28 and TRBJ2-3, is DVKVTQSSRYLVKRTGEKVFLECVQDMDHENMFWYRQDPGLGLRLIYFSYDVKMKEKGDIPEGYSVSREKKERFSLILESASTNQTSMYLCASSLISGGAFSDTQYFGPGTRLTVL.

A remark on this clone: One end of the junction varies from germline; a read error may be responsible. CDR3 protein: CASSPQDSTHTQYF. CDR3 nucleotides: TGTGCCAGCTCACCCCAGGACAGCACACATACGCAGTATTTT. The rearrangement uses TRBV18 and TRBJ2-3, with D possibly being TRBD1 (6 bases). Germline CDR1 KGHSH, CDR2 LQKENI. This CDR3 comprises 14 residues.